What follows is one T cell receptor (beta chain) and its context. The data derive from a study of blood T cell repertoires in COVID-19. Study-wide context: Both acute and convalescent COVID-19 samples were obtained from the United States, Italy and Spain. The analysed material was cDNA or gDNA that came from T cells, B-cell-depleted T cells, or PBMCs.

In the authors' workflow: It was from reference gene primer amplification that nucleated cell counts were estimated. Method: immunoSEQ multiplex PCR; TCRdb's copy keeps in-frame clones and lacks some. V and J calls and clone size are as listed in that table; D and trimming were resolved from the DNA. The table shows tens of thousands of clones, with over 80% occurring only once. The sequencing input was peripheral blood. This sequence was found in a man at least 80 years old with active or convalescent COVID-19.

CDR3 sequence: CASNRGQGPYEQYF. The CDR3 nucleotides are TGTGCCAGCAACCGAGGACAGGGTCCCTACGAGCAGTACTTC. The genes are TRBV2 and TRBJ2-7, with 8 positions matching TRBD1. The CDR3 loop spans 14 amino acids. After removal of 7 bases from V and 2 bases from J, the junction contained 7 bases not matched to a gene. Germline V gene data show CDR1 as SNHLY and CDR2 as FYNNEI. Variable domain in full (rest from reference TRBV2 and TRBJ2-7): EPEVTQTPSHQVTQMGQEVILRCVPISNHLYFYWYRQILGQKVEFLVSFYNNEISEKSEIFDDQFSVERPDGSNFTLKIRSTKLEDSAMYFCASNRGQGPYEQYFGPGTRLTVT.